The 8 T cell receptor beta chains below all came from one sample that was sequenced in a study of vaccination effects on CD4 cells after COVID-19. Under the ViraFEST assay, PBMC were stimulated with viral peptide pools so that antigen-specific CD4+ T cells expanded. Sequencing was performed afterwards. Subsequent to a culture period of under twelve days, CD4+ T cells were isolated. Subjects were given two BNT162b2 or mRNA-1273 vaccine doses. Sequenced by immunoSEQ multiplex PCR; TCRdb stores in-frame clones only, minus some. This sample carries under 85,000 clones, under 85% of them seen once, and the ten largest clones take 1.1%. For these receptors, no antigen is known. Sequenced material: CD4+ T cells from PBMCs cultured with HCoV-OC43 spike peptides, taken after COVID-19 vaccination. Sample subset: HCoV-OC43 spike overlapping peptide pool stimulation. Every receptor here comes from a human donor who received a COVID-19 vaccine.

CDR3 amino acids: CASSLGTGELSGNTIYF. Here the CDR3 DNA reads TGTGCCAGCTCACTTGGGACAGGTGAACTCTCTGGAAACACCATATATTTT. The chain recombines TRBV18 with TRBJ1-3, with TRBD1 matching over 8 bases. The CDR3 covers 17 residues. In germline, CDR1 is KGHSH, CDR2 LQKENI. Trimming at V came to 4 bases and at J to 0 bases, leaving 8 bases not matched to a gene.

This chain uses TRBV29-1 with TRBJ2-5, with 8 bases matching TRBD1. From germline, CDR1 is SQVTM and CDR2 ANQGSEA. J was trimmed by 7 bases and V by 7 bases; bases with no gene match: 11. The CDR3 is 13 amino acids. DNA of the CDR3: TGCAGCGCCGACAGGGGCGTTAGTCGGACCCAGTACTTC. This gives the protein CSADRGVSRTQYF.

This clone showed up just a few times. The chain carries TRBV7-9 and TRBJ1-5, with 10 positions matching TRBD1. The CDR3 has 17 amino acids. The V gene end was trimmed by 1 base and the J gene end by 2 bases; junction bases not matched to a gene: 5. CDR1 and CDR2 (germline): SEHNR, FQNEAQ (reference sequence). CDR3 in amino acids: CASSLGVGTGGNQPQHF. The DNA for the CDR3 is TGTGCCAGCAGCTTAGGAGTGGGGACAGGGGGCAATCAGCCCCAGCATTTT.

This rearrangement joins TRBV6-5 to TRBJ2-7, with 7 bases lining up with TRBD1. Germline values: CDR1 MNHEY, CDR2 SVGAGI. This CDR3 contains 14 residues. Germline trimming cut 5 bases from V and 3 bases from J; bases unmatched to any gene: 7. CDR3: CASSTDRASYEQYV. The CDR3 nucleotides are TGTGCCAGCAGTACCGACAGGGCAAGCTACGAGCAGTACGTC.

This clone has a handful of counts. The CDR3 DNA follows: TGTGCCACCAGCAGAGGGGGCGTAGCATACAATGAGCAGTTCTTC. Amino acids: CATSRGGVAYNEQFF. The genes are TRBV15 and TRBJ2-1; tentative D call: TRBD1 (5 bases). Trimming stripped 1 base from V and 4 bases from J, with 11 bases between. This CDR3 spans 15 amino acids. Germline CDR1 and CDR2: LNHNV and YYDKDF (reference sequence).

The chain is built from TRBV19 and TRBJ2-7, with 8 nucleotides matching TRBD1. V trimming: 2 bases; J trimming: 2 bases; junction bases outside the gene matches: 2. Germline V gene lookup returns CDR1 LNHDA and CDR2 SQIVND (reference sequence). The CDR3 spans 14 residues. The CDR3 here is CASSIKTGAYEQYV. Written as DNA, the CDR3 is TGTGCCAGTAGTATAAAGACAGGGGCCTACGAGCAGTACGTC.

The chain couples TRBV7-3 to TRBJ2-3, with 11 bases matching TRBD2. V shed 5 bases, J shed 3 bases, and the junction held 10 bases outside the gene matches. Germline V gene lookup returns CDR1 SGHTA and CDR2 FQGTGA. CDR3 length: 17 residues. Here the CDR3 reads CASSNQPGLAVTDTQYF. CDR3 DNA: TGTGCCAGCAGCAATCAGCCGGGACTAGCGGTGACAGATACGCAGTATTTT.

This clone was found once. The chain carries TRBV24-1 and TRBJ2-3; 13 nucleotides align to TRBD2. CDR1 is KGHDR, CDR2 SFDVKD, per germline. J lost 4 bases, V lost 3 bases, and 6 bases had no gene match. The CDR3 has 17 residues. The CDR3 loop reads CATSDLGLAGAADTQYF. Written as DNA, the CDR3 is TGTGCCACCAGTGATCTTGGACTAGCGGGGGCGGCAGATACGCAGTATTTT.